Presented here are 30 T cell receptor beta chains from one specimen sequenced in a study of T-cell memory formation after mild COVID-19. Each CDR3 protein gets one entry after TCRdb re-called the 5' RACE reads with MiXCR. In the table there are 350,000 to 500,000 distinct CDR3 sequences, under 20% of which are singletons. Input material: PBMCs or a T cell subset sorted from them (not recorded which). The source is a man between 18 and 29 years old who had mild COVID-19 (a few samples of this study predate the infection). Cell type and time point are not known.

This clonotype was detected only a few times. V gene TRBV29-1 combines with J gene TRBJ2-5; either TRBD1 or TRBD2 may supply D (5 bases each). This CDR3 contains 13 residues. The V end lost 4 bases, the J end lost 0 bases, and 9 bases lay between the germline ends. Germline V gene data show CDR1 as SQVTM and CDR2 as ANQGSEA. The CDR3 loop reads CSVVWGYQETQYF. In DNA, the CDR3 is TGCAGCGTTGTATGGGGGTACCAAGAGACCCAGTACTTC.

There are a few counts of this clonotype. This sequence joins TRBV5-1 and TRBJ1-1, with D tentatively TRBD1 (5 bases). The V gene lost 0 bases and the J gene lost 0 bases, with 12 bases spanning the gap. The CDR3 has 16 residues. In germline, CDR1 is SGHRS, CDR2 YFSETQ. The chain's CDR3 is CASSLAGGGMNTEAFF. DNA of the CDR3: TGCGCCAGCAGCTTGGCCGGGGGTGGGATGAACACTGAAGCTTTCTTT. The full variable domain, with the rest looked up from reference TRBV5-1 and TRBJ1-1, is KAGVTQTPRYLIKTRGQQVTLSCSPISGHRSVSWYQQTPGQGLQFLFEYFSETQRNKGNFPGRFSGRQFSNSRSEMNVSTLELGDSALYLCASSLAGGGMNTEAFFGQGTRLTVV.

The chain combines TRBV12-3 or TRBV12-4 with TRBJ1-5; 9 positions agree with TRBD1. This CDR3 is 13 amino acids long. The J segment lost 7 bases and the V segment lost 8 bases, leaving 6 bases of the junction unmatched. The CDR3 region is CASGGTGYQPQHF. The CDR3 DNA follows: TGTGCCAGCGGGGGGACAGGGTACCAGCCCCAGCATTTT.

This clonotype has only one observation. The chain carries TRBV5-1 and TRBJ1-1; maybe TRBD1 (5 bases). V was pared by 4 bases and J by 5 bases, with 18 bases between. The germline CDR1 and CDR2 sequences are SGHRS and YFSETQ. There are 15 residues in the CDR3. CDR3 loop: CASSERDGLGTEAFF. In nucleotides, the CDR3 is TGCGCCAGCAGCGAGAGGGACGGCCTGGGGACTGAAGCTTTCTTT.

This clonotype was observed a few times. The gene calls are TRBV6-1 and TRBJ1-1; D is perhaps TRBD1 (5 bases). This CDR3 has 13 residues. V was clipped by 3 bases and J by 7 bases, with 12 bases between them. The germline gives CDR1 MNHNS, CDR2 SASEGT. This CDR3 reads CASSDRRGDEAFF. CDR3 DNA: TGTGCCAGCAGTGATCGGAGGGGCGATGAAGCTTTCTTT.

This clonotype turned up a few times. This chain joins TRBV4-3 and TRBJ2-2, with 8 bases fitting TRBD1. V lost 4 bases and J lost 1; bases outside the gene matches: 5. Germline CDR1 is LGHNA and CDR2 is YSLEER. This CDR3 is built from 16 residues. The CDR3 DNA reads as TGCGCCAGCAGCCCCCGACAGGGGTTGAACACCGGGGAGCTGTTTTTT. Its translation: CASSPRQGLNTGELFF.

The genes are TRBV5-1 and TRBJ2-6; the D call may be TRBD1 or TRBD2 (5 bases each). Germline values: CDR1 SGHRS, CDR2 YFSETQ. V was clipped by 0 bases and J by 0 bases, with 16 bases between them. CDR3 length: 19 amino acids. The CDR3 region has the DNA TGCGCCAGCAGCTTGGTGGGGACCCCCGCGCACTCTGGGGCCAACGTCCTGACTTTC. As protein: CASSLVGTPAHSGANVLTF.

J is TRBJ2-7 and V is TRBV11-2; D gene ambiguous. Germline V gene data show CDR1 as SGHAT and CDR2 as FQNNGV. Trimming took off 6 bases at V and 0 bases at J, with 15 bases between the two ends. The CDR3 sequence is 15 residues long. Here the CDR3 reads CASSYGPLDSYEQYF. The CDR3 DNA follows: TGTGCCAGCAGTTATGGACCGCTCGACTCCTACGAGCAGTACTTC.

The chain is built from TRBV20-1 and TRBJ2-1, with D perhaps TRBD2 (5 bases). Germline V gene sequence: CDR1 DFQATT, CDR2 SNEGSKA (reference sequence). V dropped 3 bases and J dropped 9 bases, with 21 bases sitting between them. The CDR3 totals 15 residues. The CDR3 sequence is CSASELAEKRGEQFF. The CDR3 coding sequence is TGCAGTGCTAGTGAGCTAGCAGAAAAACGGGGTGAGCAGTTCTTC.

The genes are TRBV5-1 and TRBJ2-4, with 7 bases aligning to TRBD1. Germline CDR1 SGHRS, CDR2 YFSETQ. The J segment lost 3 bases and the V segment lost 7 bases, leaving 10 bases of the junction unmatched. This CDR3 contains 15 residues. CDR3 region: CASGATGVDKNIQYF. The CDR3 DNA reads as TGCGCCAGCGGGGCCACAGGGGTGGACAAAAACATTCAGTACTTC. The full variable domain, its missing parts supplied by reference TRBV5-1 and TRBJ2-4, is KAGVTQTPRYLIKTRGQQVTLSCSPISGHRSVSWYQQTPGQGLQFLFEYFSETQRNKGNFPGRFSGRQFSNSRSEMNVSTLELGDSALYLCASGATGVDKNIQYFGAGTRLSVL.

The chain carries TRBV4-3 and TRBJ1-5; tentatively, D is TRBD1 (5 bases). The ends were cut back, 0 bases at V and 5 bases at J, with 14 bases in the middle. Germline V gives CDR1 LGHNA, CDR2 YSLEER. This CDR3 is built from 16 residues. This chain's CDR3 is CASSQDAQGGDQPQHF. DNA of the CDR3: TGCGCCAGCAGCCAAGACGCCCAGGGCGGCGATCAGCCCCAGCATTTT.

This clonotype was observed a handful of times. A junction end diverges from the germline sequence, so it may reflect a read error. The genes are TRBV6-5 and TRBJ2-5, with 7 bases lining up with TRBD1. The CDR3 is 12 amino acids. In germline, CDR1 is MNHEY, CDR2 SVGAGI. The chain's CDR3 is CASNGQEETQYF. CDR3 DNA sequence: TGTGCCAGCAATGGACAGGAAGAGACCCAGTACTTT.

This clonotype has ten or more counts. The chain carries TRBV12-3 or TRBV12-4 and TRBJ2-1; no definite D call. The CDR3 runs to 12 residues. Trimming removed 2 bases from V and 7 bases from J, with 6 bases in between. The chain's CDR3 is CASSLLPNEQFF. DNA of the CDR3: TGTGCCAGCAGTTTATTGCCTAATGAGCAGTTCTTC.

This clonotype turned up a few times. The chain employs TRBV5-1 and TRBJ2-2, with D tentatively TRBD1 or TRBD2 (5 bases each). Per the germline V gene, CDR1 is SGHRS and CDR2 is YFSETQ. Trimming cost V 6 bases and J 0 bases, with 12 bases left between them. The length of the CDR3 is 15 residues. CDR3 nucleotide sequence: TGCGCCAGCACCCCTGGGGGATCGAACACCGGGGAGCTGTTTTTT. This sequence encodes CASTPGGSNTGELFF.

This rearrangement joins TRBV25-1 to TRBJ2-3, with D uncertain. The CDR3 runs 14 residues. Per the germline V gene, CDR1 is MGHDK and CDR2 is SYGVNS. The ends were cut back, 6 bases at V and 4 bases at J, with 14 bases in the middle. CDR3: CASSLGCGADTQYF. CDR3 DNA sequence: TGTGCCAGCAGCCTGGGCTGTGGGGCAGATACGCAGTATTTT.

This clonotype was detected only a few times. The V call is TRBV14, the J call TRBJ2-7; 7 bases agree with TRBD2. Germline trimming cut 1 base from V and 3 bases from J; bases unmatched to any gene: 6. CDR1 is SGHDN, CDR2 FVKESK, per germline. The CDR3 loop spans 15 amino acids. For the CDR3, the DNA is TGTGCCAGCAGCCAAGGGGAGGGATCCCTCTACGAGCAGTACTTC. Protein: CASSQGEGSLYEQYF.

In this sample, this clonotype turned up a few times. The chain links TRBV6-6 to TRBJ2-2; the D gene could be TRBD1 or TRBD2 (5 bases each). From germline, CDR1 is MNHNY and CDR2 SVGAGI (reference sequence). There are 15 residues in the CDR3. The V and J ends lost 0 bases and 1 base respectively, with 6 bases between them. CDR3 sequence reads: CASSYSGRNTGELFF. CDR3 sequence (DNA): TGTGCCAGCAGTTACTCGGGACGGAACACCGGGGAGCTGTTTTTT.

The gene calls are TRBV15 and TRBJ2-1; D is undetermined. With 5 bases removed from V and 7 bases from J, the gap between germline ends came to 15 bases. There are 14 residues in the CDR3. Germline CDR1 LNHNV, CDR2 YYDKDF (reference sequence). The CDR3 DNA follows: TGTGCCACCAGCTCGTATGATCGCTATAATGAGCAGTTCTTC. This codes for CATSSYDRYNEQFF.

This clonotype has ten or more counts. The CDR3, as DNA: TGTGCCAGCAGCTTAGGGCCGGGGGCAGATACGCAGTATTTT. It encodes CASSLGPGADTQYF. The chain links TRBV7-2 to TRBJ2-3; D may be TRBD2 (6 bases). V was clipped by 1 base and J by 4 bases, with 9 bases between them. CDR1 is SGHTA and CDR2 is FQGNSA in the germline V gene. This CDR3 contains 14 residues.

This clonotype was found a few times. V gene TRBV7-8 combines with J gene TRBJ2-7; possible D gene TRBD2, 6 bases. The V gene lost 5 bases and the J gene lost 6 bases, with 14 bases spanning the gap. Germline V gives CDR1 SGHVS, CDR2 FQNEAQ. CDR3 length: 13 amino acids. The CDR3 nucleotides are TGTGCCAGCAGCCCCCCACGCGGGGTCGAGCAGTACTTC. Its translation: CASSPPRGVEQYF. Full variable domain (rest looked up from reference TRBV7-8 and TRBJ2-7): GAGVSQSPRYKVAKRGQDVALRCDPISGHVSLFWYQQALGQGPEFLTYFQNEAQLDKSGLPSDRFFAERPEGSVSTLKIQRTQQEDSAVYLCASSPPRGVEQYFGPGTRLTVT.

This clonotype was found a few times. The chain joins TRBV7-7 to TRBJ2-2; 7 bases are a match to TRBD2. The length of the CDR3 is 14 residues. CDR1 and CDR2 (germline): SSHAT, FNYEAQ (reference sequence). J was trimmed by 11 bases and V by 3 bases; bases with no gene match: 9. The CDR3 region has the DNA TGTGCCAGCAGCTTTGGACTAGTAAGCAGTGAGCTGTTTTTT. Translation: CASSFGLVSSELFF.

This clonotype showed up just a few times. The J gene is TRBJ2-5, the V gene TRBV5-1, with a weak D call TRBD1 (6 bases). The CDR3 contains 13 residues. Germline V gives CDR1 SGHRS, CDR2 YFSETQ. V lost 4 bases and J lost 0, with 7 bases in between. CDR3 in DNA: TGCGCCAGCAGCGGGGGCTACCAAGAGACCCAGTACTTC. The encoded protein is CASSGGYQETQYF.

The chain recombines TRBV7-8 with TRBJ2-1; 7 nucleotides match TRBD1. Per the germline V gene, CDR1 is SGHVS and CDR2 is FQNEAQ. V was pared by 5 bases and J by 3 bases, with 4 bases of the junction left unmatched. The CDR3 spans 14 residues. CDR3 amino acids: CASSDRDIYNEQFF. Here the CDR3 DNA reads TGTGCCAGCAGCGACAGGGACATCTACAATGAGCAGTTCTTC. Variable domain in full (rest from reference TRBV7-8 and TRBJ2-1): GAGVSQSPRYKVAKRGQDVALRCDPISGHVSLFWYQQALGQGPEFLTYFQNEAQLDKSGLPSDRFFAERPEGSVSTLKIQRTQQEDSAVYLCASSDRDIYNEQFFGPGTRLTVL.

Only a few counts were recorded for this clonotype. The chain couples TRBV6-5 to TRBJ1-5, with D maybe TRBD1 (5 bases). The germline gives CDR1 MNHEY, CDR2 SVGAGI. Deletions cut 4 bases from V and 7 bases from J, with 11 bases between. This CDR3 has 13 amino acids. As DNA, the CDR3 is TGTGCCAGCAGTTGGGCAGGGAAGCAGCCCCAGCATTTT. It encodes CASSWAGKQPQHF.

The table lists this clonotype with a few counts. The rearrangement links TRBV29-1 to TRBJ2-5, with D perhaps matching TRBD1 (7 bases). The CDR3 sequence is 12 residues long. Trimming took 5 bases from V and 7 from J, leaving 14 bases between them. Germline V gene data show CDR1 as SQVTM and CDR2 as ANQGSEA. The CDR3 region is CSVRGSGGTQYF. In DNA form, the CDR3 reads TGCAGCGTTCGGGGGTCAGGGGGGACCCAGTACTTC.

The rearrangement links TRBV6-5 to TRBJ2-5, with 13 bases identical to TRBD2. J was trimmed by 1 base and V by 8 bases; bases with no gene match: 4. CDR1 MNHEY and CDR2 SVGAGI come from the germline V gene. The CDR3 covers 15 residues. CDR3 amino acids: CASGLAGASQETQYF. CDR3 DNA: TGTGCCAGCGGACTAGCGGGGGCGTCCCAAGAGACCCAGTACTTC.

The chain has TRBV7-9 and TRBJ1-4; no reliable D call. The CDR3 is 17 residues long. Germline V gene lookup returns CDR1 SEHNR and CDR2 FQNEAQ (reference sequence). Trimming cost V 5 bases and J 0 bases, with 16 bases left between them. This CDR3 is CASSVAWIRPTNEKLFF. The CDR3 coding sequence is TGTGCCAGCAGCGTTGCTTGGATCCGTCCAACTAATGAAAAACTGTTTTTT.

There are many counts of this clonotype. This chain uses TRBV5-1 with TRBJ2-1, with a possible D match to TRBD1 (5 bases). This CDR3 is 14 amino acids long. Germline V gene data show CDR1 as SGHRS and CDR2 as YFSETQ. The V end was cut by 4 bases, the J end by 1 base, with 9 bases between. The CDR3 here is CASSPQDSYNEQFF. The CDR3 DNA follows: TGCGCCAGCAGCCCACAGGATTCCTACAATGAGCAGTTCTTC. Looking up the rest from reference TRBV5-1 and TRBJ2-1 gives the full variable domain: KAGVTQTPRYLIKTRGQQVTLSCSPISGHRSVSWYQQTPGQGLQFLFEYFSETQRNKGNFPGRFSGRQFSNSRSEMNVSTLELGDSALYLCASSPQDSYNEQFFGPGTRLTVL.

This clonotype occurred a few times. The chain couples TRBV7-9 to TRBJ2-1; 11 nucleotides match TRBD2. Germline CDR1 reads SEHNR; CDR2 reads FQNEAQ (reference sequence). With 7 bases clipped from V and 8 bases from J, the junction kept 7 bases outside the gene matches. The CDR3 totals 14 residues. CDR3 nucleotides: TGTGCCAGCATAGCGGGGGGGGCCATCGATGAGCAGTTCTTC. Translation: CASIAGGAIDEQFF.

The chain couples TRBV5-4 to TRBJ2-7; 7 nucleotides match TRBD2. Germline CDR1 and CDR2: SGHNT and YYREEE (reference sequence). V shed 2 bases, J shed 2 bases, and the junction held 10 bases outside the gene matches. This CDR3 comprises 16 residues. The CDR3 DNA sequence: TGTGCCAGCAGCTTAGACCGGCGGGGGACCCCCTACGAGCAGTACGTC. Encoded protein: CASSLDRRGTPYEQYV.